This passage covers 25 T cell receptor beta chains from one sample sequenced in a study of early T cells in non-severe SARS-CoV-2 infection. TCRdb ran MiXCR on the 5' RACE reads and lists one entry per CDR3 protein. The sample holds roughly 45,000 distinct CDR3 sequences, 3.5% to 5% seen once. Sequenced sample: whole blood. These receptors were obtained from an adult who was a healthcare worker with PCR-confirmed SARS-CoV-2 infection or an uninfected control (not recorded which).

This clonotype came up many times. The chain joins TRBV19 to TRBJ2-3; no clear D gene. The CDR3 runs 13 residues. The V and J ends lost 6 bases and 1 base respectively, with 8 bases between them. Germline assignment: CDR1 LNHDA and CDR2 SQIVND (reference sequence). The CDR3 DNA follows: TGTGCCAGTAGGTTAGCCCGCACAGATACGCAGTATTTT. Translated: CASRLARTDTQYF.

This clonotype was detected ten times or more. The chain is built from TRBV6-2 or TRBV6-3 and TRBJ1-1; D gene ambiguous. Trimming stripped 6 bases from V and 1 base from J, with 9 bases between. The germline gives CDR1 MNHEY, CDR2 SVGEGT. The CDR3 runs 13 residues. The CDR3 here is CASSLDQNTEAFF. The CDR3 nucleotides read TGTGCCAGCAGCCTCGATCAGAACACTGAAGCTTTCTTT.

This clonotype was found many times. This rearrangement joins TRBV7-9 to TRBJ1-1, with D possibly TRBD1 on 5 matching bases. CDR1 and CDR2 (germline): SEHNR, FQNEAQ (reference sequence). The CDR3 extends over 16 amino acids. The V and J ends lost 1 base and 3 bases respectively, with 15 bases between them. The CDR3 DNA is TGTGCCAGCAGCTTAGGAGTAAGCGGAGGGGACACTGAAGCTTTCTTT. It codes for CASSLGVSGGDTEAFF. The whole variable domain, filled in from reference TRBV7-9 and TRBJ1-1, reads DTGVSQNPRHKITKRGQNVTFRCDPISEHNRLYWYRQTLGQGPEFLTYFQNEAQLEKSRLLSDRFSAERPKGSFSTLEIQRTEQGDSAMYLCASSLGVSGGDTEAFFGQGTRLTVV.

The chain couples TRBV18 to TRBJ1-2; unclear D gene. CDR3 length: 16 residues. Germline assignment: CDR1 KGHSH and CDR2 LQKENI. V shed 1 base and J shed 0 bases, with 12 bases lying between them. CDR3 DNA sequence: TGTGCCAGCTCACCACTCTCGGTTGCGGCTAACTATGGCTACACCTTC. This codes for CASSPLSVAANYGYTF. Variable domain in full (rest from reference TRBV18 and TRBJ1-2): NAGVMQNPRHLVRRRGQEARLRCSPMKGHSHVYWYRQLPEEGLKFMVYLQKENIIDESGMPKERFSAEFPKEGPSILRIQQVVRGDSAAYFCASSPLSVAANYGYTFGSGTRLTVV.

This clonotype has only one observation. The chain couples TRBV6-6 to TRBJ2-2; 8 nucleotides match TRBD1. The CDR3 has 14 amino acids. Germline V gene data show CDR1 as MNHNY and CDR2 as SVGAGI (reference sequence). V lost 6 bases to trimming and J lost 6 bases; unmatched junction nucleotides: 6. DNA for the CDR3: TGTGCCAGCAGCGACAGGGGCCAGGCCGGGGAGCTGTTTTTT. It codes for CASSDRGQAGELFF.

This clonotype was detected many times. The chain is built from TRBV29-1 and TRBJ2-7; 7 positions match TRBD1. Germline V gene sequence: CDR1 SQVTM, CDR2 ANQGSEA. V lost 4 bases to trimming and J lost 4 bases; unmatched junction nucleotides: 7. The CDR3 consists of 13 residues. The CDR3: CSVVTGERYEQYF. The CDR3, as DNA: TGCAGCGTTGTTACAGGGGAGAGGTACGAGCAGTACTTC.

This clonotype occurred many times. The gene calls are TRBV5-1 and TRBJ1-1; TRBD1 matches at 7 bases. The J segment lost 1 base and the V segment lost 3 bases, leaving 6 bases of the junction unmatched. The CDR3 contains 15 residues. CDR1 is SGHRS, CDR2 YFSETQ, per germline. Here the CDR3 DNA reads TGCGCCAGCAGCTGGGGGGACAGATCGAACACTGAAGCTTTCTTT. The encoded protein is CASSWGDRSNTEAFF.

This clonotype was seen at least ten times. This chain connects TRBV7-3 to TRBJ2-2; D is unresolved. Germline V CDR1 and CDR2: SGHTA, FQGTGA. The CDR3 runs 12 residues. The germline V and J ends were trimmed by 5 bases and 8 bases, with 9 bases remaining between them. CDR3 in amino acids: CASSRPEGELFF. The CDR3 DNA follows: TGTGCCAGCAGCCGGCCGGAGGGGGAGCTGTTTTTT.

This clonotype was recorded at least ten times. The chain couples TRBV19 to TRBJ2-4; tentatively, D is TRBD1 or TRBD2 (6 bases each). Germline CDR1 and CDR2: LNHDA and SQIVND (reference sequence). The CDR3 has 15 amino acids. V was cut by 6 bases and J by 2 bases, with 14 bases left in between. The CDR3 nucleotides read TGTGCCAGTAGGACCGGGGGCGTCTCCAAAAACATTCAGTACTTC. It specifies CASRTGGVSKNIQYF.

The chain employs TRBV7-9 and TRBJ1-5; D may be TRBD1 (5 bases). Germline CDR1 SEHNR, CDR2 FQNEAQ (reference sequence). V lost 3 bases, J lost 5 bases, and 14 bases lay in between. This CDR3 region has 15 residues. CDR3 sequence: CASSLGDGFDQPQHF. The CDR3 nucleotides read TGTGCCAGCAGCTTGGGGGACGGCTTCGATCAGCCCCAGCATTTT.

This clonotype showed up many times. The rearrangement joins TRBV5-1 to TRBJ1-3; D remains unclear. From germline, CDR1 is SGHRS and CDR2 YFSETQ. The CDR3 loop spans 15 amino acids. V was clipped by 0 bases and J by 1 base, with 8 bases between them. The chain's CDR3 is CASSLDGVSGNTIYF. The CDR3 DNA is TGCGCCAGCAGCTTGGATGGGGTTTCTGGAAACACCATATATTTT.

This clonotype was counted at least ten times. J is TRBJ2-4 and V is TRBV29-1; 12 bases line up with TRBD2. The CDR3 consists of 16 residues. V was pared by 7 bases and J by 0 bases, with 7 bases of the junction left unmatched. Germline CDR1 is SQVTM and CDR2 is ANQGSEA. The CDR3 protein is CSARTSGDLAKNIQYF. The CDR3 coding sequence is TGCAGCGCCAGGACTAGCGGGGACCTAGCCAAAAACATTCAGTACTTC.

This clonotype was seen ten or more times. The chain couples TRBV5-1 to TRBJ2-7, with D possibly TRBD2 on 6 matching bases. The CDR3 extends over 15 amino acids. Germline CDR1 reads SGHRS; CDR2 reads YFSETQ. Trimming stripped 0 bases from V and 6 bases from J, with 16 bases between. The CDR3 is CASSLAGTGGTEQYF. CDR3 DNA sequence: TGCGCCAGCAGCTTGGCAGGGACTGGGGGAACCGAGCAGTACTTC. Filled out from reference TRBV5-1 and TRBJ2-7, the complete variable domain reads KAGVTQTPRYLIKTRGQQVTLSCSPISGHRSVSWYQQTPGQGLQFLFEYFSETQRNKGNFPGRFSGRQFSNSRSEMNVSTLELGDSALYLCASSLAGTGGTEQYFGPGTRLTVT.

This clonotype was counted at least ten times. The chain carries TRBV6-6 and TRBJ2-1; TRBD2 agrees at 9 bases. With V trimmed by 0 bases and J by 0 bases, 0 bases remained unmatched. Looked up from germline, CDR1 is MNHNY and CDR2 is SVGAGI (reference sequence). The CDR3 runs 16 residues. DNA for the CDR3: TGTGCCAGCAGTTACTCTAGCGGGGGCTCCTACAATGAGCAGTTCTTC. This translates into CASSYSSGGSYNEQFF.

This clonotype was counted only a few times. The chain has TRBV12-3 or TRBV12-4 and TRBJ2-1, with 9 bases aligning to TRBD1. The CDR3 is 14 amino acids. J lost 5 bases, V lost 6 bases, and 5 bases had no gene match. CDR3: CASRSGTGNNEQFF. The CDR3 bases are TGTGCCAGCAGAAGCGGGACAGGGAACAATGAGCAGTTCTTC.

The table lists this clonotype with many counts. The V call is TRBV29-1, the J call TRBJ2-1; TRBD2 agrees at 8 bases. This CDR3 contains 18 residues. Trimming at V came to 0 bases and at J to 0 bases, leaving 10 bases not matched to a gene. Germline CDR1 reads SQVTM; CDR2 reads ANQGSEA. DNA for the CDR3: TGCAGCGTTGAAGAGAGCGGGGGTCCCATAAACTCCTACAATGAGCAGTTCTTC. Translated: CSVEESGGPINSYNEQFF.

This clonotype was observed many times. This chain uses TRBV20-1 with TRBJ1-2; unclear D gene. The CDR3 runs 12 residues. V was shortened by 1 base and J by 8 bases, with 11 bases between the two germline ends. Germline V gene sequence: CDR1 DFQATT, CDR2 SNEGSKA (reference sequence). CDR3: CSARVEVWGYTF. CDR3 nucleotides: TGCAGTGCTAGAGTTGAGGTTTGGGGCTACACCTTC.

The table lists this clonotype with a few counts. The rearrangement links TRBV25-1 to TRBJ1-5; D ambiguous. This CDR3 contains 16 residues. Germline values: CDR1 MGHDK, CDR2 SYGVNS. The V and J ends lost 0 bases and 3 bases respectively, with 12 bases between them. The CDR3 nucleotides read TGTGCCAGCAGTGAATACGATGCCGGGAACAATCAGCCCCAGCATTTT. Its translation is CASSEYDAGNNQPQHF.

By frequency in the sample, this clonotype is medium-sized. Here the CDR3 DNA reads TGCGCCAGCAGTAGTGACGGACGGAACACTGAAGCTTTCTTT. This codes for CASSSDGRNTEAFF. V is TRBV5-1 and J is TRBJ1-1; no definite D call. V dropped 5 bases and J dropped 1 base, with 12 bases sitting between them. CDR1 is SGHRS and CDR2 is YFSETQ in the germline V gene. CDR3 length: 14 residues.

In this sample, this clonotype turned up a few times. J is TRBJ1-5 and V is TRBV2, with 7 bases aligning to TRBD1. Trimming cost V 6 bases and J 6 bases; bases outside gene matches: 8. Germline CDR1 is SNHLY and CDR2 is FYNNEI. The CDR3 totals 14 residues. In nucleotides, the CDR3 is TGTGCCAGCAGACCCACAGGGGCGGGTCAGCCCCAGCATTTT. Protein product: CASRPTGAGQPQHF.

This clonotype was observed at least ten times. The genes are TRBV10-1 and TRBJ1-4, with 9 bases identical to TRBD1. Unmatched junction bases numbered 4, after V lost 0 bases and J lost 8 bases. The CDR3 consists of 15 residues. The V gene's germline CDR1 is WNHNN and CDR2 SYGVQD (reference sequence). CDR3 DNA: TGCGCCAGCAGTGAGTCGAGGACAGGGGACGAAAAACTGTTTTTT. Residues: CASSESRTGDEKLFF.

This clonotype was observed many times. The chain is built from TRBV7-2 and TRBJ1-3, with D perhaps matching TRBD1 (5 bases). The CDR3 is 15 amino acids. V lost 5 bases and J lost 0, with 11 bases in between. Germline CDR1 and CDR2: SGHTA and FQGNSA. As DNA, the CDR3 is TGTGCCAGCAGCGTCGACAGTTCCTCTGGAAACACCATATATTTT. The encoded protein is CASSVDSSSGNTIYF.

This clonotype was recorded a few times. The chain is built from TRBV12-3 or TRBV12-4 and TRBJ1-1; D is unclear. The CDR3 runs 12 residues. Between the trimmed V and J ends, which lost 3 bases and 12 bases, there was a span of 14 bases. In DNA form, the CDR3 reads TGTGCCAGCAGTTTTTTGAGGGCCTCGCCTTTCTTT. This encodes CASSFLRASPFF.

This clonotype was seen many times. The chain employs TRBV5-4 and TRBJ1-1, with TRBD1 identical over 9 bases. From germline, CDR1 is SGHNT and CDR2 YYREEE (reference sequence). This CDR3 is built from 14 residues. V lost 3 bases to trimming and J lost 5 bases; unmatched junction nucleotides: 5. The CDR3 here is CASSSGTGRTEAFF. CDR3 coding DNA: TGTGCCAGCAGCTCGGGGACAGGGCGGACTGAAGCTTTCTTT.

This clonotype was seen repeatedly, ten times or more. This chain links TRBV7-2 with TRBJ1-3; no clear D gene. The V gene lost 5 bases and the J gene lost 4 bases, with 18 bases spanning the gap. This CDR3 is 16 amino acids long. Looked up from germline, CDR1 is SGHTA and CDR2 is FQGNSA. CDR3 amino acids: CASSPSSTLGGNTIYF. The CDR3 region has the DNA TGTGCCAGCAGCCCCAGCTCGACCCTTGGAGGAAACACCATATATTTT.